This entry is about one T cell receptor beta chain. The antigen remains undetermined. The sample belongs to a study of T cell responses to AZD1222 COVID-19 vaccine. Overall study results and limits: Spike was spanned by vaccine-associated CD4 TCRs, which were dominant at 160-218 and 743-854. Reportedly, close to half of spike-specific TCRs are directed against unmutated variant regions.

Libraries were prepared by immunoSEQ multiplex PCR; TCRdb keeps only in-frame clonotypes and omits some of them. This sample has around 200,000 clones, with about 86% found just once. The TCR sequence derives from an adult in good health. The input for sequencing was peripheral blood, taken on day 0 of AZD1222 vaccination.

The CDR3 spells CASSLVGTRGINYEQYF. CDR3 bases: TGTGCCAGCAGCTTAGTCGGGACTAGGGGGATTAACTACGAGCAGTACTTC. The chain couples TRBV7-2 to TRBJ2-7; TRBD2 aligns across 8 bases. The CDR3 is 17 residues long. Germline V lookup: CDR1 SGHTA, CDR2 FQGNSA. Trimming removed 1 base from V and 3 bases from J; junction bases left unmatched: 11.